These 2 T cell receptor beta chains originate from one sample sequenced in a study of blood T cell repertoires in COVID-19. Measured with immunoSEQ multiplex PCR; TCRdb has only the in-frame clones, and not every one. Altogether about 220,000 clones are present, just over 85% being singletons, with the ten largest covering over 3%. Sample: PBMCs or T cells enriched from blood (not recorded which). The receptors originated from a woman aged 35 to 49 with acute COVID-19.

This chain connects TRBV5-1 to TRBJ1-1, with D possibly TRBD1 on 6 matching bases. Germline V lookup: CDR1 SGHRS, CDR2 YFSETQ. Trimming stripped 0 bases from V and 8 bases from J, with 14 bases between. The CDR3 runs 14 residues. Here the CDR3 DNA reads TGCGCCAGCAGCTTGGCCCCAGGGGCCCCCGAAGCTTTCTTT. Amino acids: CASSLAPGAPEAFF.

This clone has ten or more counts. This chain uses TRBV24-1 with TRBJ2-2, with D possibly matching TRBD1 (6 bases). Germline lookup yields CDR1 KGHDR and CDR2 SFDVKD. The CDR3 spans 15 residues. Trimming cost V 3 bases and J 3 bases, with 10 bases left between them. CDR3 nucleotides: TGTGCCACCAGTGATGGGACAACTCACACCGGGGAGCTGTTTTTT. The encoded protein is CATSDGTTHTGELFF.